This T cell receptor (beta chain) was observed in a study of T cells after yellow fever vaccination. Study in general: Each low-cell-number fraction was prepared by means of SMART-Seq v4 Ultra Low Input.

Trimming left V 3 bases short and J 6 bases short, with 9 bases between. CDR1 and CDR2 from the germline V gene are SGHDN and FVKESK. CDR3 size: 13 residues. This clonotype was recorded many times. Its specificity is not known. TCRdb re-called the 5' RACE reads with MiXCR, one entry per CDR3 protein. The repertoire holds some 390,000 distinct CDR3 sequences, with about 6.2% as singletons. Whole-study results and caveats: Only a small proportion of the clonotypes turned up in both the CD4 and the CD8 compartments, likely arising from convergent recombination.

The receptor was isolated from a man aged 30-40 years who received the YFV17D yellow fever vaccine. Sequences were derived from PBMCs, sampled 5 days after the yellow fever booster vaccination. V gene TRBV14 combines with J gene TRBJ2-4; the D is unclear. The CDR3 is CASSQDLLNIQYF. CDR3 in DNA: TGTGCCAGCAGCCAGGACCTCTTAAACATTCAGTACTTC.